This T cell receptor (beta chain) is drawn from a study of shared clonotypes between healthy human individuals. The table came from immunoSEQ multiplex PCR; TCRdb's copy has only in-frame clones and leaves some out. The sample shows a few million clones, approximately 95% of them seen only once. The CDR3 spans 14 residues. The germline gives CDR1 KGHSH, CDR2 LQKENI. V lost 3 bases and J lost 9; bases outside the gene matches: 8. The sequence was collected from a young man in good health. Some clones in this sample may be carry-over from other donors' samples. The genes are TRBV18 and TRBJ2-1; TRBD2 agrees at 7 bases. Sequenced material: naive CD4+ T cells from PBMCs. Subset in this sample: CD45RA+ positively selected. CDR3 loop: CASSPSTSDTEQFF. CDR3 nucleotide sequence: TGTGCCAGCTCACCTTCCACTAGCGACACTGAGCAGTTCTTC.